This T cell receptor (beta chain) originates from a study of PD-L1 blockade in urothelial cancer. Study-wide background: Of some 29 patients, some 24 were males with bladder-origin urothelial cancer. The number of prior chemotherapy regimens per patient was 0 to 3. Blood analysis occurred 3 weeks (second dose) and 6 weeks after treatment start.

Repertoires were generated with immunoSEQ multiplex PCR, while TCRdb's copy carries only in-frame clones and drops some. The table lists 70,000 to 80,000 clones, around 85% of them singletons. The germline V gene encodes CDR1 SNHLY and CDR2 FYNNEI. The V and J ends lost 4 bases and 5 bases respectively, with 9 bases between them. The CDR3 length is 13 residues. As for time point: pretreatment peripheral blood. This clone was seen a handful of times. The receptor was derived from a man in his forties with urothelial cancer. The sample here was PBMCs, taken around atezolizumab (anti-PD-L1) treatment. The V gene is TRBV2, the J gene TRBJ1-5; weak D call: TRBD1 (6 bases). The CDR3: CASSGGQYQPQHF. The CDR3 bases are TGTGCCAGCAGTGGCGGACAGTATCAGCCCCAGCATTTT.